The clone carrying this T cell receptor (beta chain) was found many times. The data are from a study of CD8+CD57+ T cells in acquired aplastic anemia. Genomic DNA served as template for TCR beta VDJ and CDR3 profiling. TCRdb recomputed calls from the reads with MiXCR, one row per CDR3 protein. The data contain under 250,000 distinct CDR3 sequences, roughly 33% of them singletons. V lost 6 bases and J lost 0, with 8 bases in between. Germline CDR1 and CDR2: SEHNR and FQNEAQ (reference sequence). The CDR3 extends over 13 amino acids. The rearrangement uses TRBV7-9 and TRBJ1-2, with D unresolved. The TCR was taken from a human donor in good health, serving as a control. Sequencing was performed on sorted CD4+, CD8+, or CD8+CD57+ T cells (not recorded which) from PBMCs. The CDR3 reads CASRQTTNYGYTF. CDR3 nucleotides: TGTGCCAGCAGACAGACAACTAACTATGGCTACACCTTC.